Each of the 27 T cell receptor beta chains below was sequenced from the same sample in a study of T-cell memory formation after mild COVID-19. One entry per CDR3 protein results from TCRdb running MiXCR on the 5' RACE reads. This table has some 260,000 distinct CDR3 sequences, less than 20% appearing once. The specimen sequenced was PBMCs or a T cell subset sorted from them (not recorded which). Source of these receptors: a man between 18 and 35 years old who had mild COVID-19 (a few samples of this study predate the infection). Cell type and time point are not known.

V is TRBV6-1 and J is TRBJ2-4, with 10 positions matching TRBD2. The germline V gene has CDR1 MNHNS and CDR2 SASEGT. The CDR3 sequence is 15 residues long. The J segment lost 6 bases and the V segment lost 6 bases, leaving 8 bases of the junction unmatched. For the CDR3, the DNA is TGTGCCAGCAGCCCTAGATCTAGCGGGAGAAACATTCAGTACTTC. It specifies CASSPRSSGRNIQYF.

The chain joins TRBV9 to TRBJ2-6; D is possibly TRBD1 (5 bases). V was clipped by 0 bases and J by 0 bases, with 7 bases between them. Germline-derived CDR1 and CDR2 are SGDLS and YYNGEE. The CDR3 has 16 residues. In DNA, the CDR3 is TGTGCCAGCAGCGTAGGCCAGGGCTCTGGGGCCAACGTCCTGACTTTC. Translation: CASSVGQGSGANVLTF.

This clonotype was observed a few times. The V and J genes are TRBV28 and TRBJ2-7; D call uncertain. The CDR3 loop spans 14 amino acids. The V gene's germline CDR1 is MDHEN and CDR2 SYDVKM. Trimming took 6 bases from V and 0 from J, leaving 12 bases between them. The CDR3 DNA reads TGTGCCAGCAGCGTCGGGCCGATCTCCTACGAGCAGTACTTC. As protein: CASSVGPISYEQYF.

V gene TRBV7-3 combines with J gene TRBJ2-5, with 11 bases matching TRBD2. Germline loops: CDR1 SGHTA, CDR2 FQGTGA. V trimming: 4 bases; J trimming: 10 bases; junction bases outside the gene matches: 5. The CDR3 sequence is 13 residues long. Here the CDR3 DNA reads TGTGCCAGCAGCTCGGCTAGCGGGGGGCGCCAGTACTTC. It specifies CASSSASGGRQYF.

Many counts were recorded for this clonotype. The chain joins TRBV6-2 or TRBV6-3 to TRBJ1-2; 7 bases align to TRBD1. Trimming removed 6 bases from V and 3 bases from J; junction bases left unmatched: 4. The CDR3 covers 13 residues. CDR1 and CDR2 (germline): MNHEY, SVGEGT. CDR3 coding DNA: TGTGCCAGCAGACGACAGGGTGACTATGGCTACACCTTC. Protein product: CASRRQGDYGYTF.

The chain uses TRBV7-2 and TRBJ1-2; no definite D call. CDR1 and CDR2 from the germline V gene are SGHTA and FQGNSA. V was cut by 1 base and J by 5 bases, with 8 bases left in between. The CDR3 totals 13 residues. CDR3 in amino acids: CASSLGWQYGYTF. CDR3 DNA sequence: TGTGCCAGCAGCTTAGGTTGGCAGTATGGCTACACCTTC.

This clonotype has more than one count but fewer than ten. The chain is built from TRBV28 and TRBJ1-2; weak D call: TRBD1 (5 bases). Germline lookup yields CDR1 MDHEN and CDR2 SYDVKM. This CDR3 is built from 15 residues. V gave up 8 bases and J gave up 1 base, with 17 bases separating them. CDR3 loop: CASSTLGGFNYGYTF. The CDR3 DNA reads TGTGCCAGCTCGACCCTTGGGGGTTTTAACTATGGCTACACCTTC.

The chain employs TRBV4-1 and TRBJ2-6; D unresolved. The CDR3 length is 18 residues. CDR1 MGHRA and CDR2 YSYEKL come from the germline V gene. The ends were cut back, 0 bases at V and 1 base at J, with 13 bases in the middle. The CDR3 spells CASSQERTGQSGANVLTF. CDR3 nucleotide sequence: TGCGCCAGCAGCCAAGAGCGGACGGGCCAGTCTGGGGCCAACGTCCTGACTTTC.

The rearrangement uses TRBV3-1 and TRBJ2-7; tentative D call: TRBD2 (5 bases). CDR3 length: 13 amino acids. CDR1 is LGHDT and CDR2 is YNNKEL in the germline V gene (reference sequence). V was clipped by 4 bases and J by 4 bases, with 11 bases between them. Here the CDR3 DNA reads TGTGCCAGCAGCCCTGTAGGAGGATACGAGCAGTACGTC. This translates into CASSPVGGYEQYV.

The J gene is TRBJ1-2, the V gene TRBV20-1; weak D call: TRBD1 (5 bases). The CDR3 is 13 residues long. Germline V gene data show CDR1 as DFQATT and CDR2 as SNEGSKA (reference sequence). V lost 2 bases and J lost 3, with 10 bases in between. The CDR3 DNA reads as TGCAGTGCTAGATCTCAGGGTGACTATGGCTACACCTTC. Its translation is CSARSQGDYGYTF.

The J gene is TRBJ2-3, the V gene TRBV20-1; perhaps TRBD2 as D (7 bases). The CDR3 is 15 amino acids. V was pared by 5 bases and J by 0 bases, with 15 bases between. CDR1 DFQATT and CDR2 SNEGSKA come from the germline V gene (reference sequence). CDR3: CSAPTRGGSTDTQYF. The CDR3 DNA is TGCAGTGCTCCGACCCGCGGGGGCAGCACAGATACGCAGTATTTT.

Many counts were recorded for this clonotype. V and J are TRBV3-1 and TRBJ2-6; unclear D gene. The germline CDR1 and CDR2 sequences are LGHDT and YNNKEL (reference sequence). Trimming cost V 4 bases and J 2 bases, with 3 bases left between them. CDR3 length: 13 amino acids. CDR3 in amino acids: CASSRTGANVLTF. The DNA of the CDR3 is TGTGCCAGCAGCCGGACTGGGGCCAACGTCCTGACTTTC.

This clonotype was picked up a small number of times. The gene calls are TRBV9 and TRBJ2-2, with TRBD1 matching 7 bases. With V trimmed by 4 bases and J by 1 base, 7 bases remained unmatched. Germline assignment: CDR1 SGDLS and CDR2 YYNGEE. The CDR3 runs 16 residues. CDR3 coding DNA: TGTGCCAGCAGCTTTTCGACAGGGAAGAACACCGGGGAGCTGTTTTTT. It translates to CASSFSTGKNTGELFF.

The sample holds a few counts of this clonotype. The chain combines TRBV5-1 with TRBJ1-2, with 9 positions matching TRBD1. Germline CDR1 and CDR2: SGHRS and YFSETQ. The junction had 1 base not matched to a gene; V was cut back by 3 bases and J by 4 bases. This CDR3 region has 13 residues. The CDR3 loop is CASSSTGGYGYTF. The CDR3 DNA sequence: TGCGCCAGCAGCTCGACAGGGGGCTATGGCTACACCTTC.

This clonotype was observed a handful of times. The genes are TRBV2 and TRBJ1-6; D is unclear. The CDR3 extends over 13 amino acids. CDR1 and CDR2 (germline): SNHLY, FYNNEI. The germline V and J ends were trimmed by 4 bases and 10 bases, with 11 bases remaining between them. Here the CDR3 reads CASSGAGWSPLHF. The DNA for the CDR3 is TGTGCCAGCAGTGGAGCCGGATGGTCACCCCTCCACTTT.

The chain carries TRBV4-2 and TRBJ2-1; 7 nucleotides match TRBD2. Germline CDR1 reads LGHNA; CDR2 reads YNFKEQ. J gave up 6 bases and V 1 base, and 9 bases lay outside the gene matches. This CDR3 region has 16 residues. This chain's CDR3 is CASSQGGGGAVNEQFF. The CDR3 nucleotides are TGTGCCAGCAGCCAAGGCGGGGGAGGGGCTGTCAATGAGCAGTTCTTC.

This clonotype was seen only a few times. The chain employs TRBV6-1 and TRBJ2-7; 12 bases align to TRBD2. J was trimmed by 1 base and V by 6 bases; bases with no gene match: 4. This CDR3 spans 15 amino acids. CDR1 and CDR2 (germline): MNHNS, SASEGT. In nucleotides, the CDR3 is TGTGCCAGCAGGGGCGGACTAGCGGGGTCCTACGAGCAGTACTTC. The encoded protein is CASRGGLAGSYEQYF.

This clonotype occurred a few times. CDR3 in amino acids: CASFAPHSGGAYEQYV. CDR3 nucleotide sequence: TGCGCCAGCTTCGCGCCGCATAGCGGGGGGGCTTACGAGCAGTACGTC. The genes are TRBV4-3 and TRBJ2-7, with 11 bases that match TRBD2. The CDR3 totals 16 residues. The junction had 13 bases not matched to a gene; V was cut back by 8 bases and J by 4 bases. Per the germline V gene, CDR1 is LGHNA and CDR2 is YSLEER.

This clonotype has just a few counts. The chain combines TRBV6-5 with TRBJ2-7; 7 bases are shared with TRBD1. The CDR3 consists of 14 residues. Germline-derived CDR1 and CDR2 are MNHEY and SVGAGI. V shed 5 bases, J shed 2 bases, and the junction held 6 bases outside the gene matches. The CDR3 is CASSILTGTYEQYF. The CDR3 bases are TGTGCCAGCAGTATTTTGACAGGGACCTACGAGCAGTACTTC.

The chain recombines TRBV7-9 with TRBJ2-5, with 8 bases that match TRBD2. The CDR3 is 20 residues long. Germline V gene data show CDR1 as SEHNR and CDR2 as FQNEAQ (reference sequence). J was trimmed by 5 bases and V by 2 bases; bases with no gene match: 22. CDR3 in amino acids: CASSLLSSGTSTPLVETQYF. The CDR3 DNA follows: TGTGCCAGCAGCTTATTGTCGAGCGGGACTAGTACCCCTTTAGTGGAGACCCAGTACTTC.

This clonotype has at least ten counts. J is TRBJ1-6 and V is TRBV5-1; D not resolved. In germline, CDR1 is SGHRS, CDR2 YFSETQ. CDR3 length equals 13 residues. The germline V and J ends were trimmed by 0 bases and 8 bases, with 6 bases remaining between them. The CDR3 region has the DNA TGCGCCAGCAGCTTGGATACAGATTCACCCCTCCACTTT. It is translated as CASSLDTDSPLHF.

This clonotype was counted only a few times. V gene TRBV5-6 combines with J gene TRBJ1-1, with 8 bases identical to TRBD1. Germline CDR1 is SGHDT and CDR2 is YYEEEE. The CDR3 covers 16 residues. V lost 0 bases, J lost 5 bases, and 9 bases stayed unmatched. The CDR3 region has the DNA TGTGCCAGCAGCTTGGGAGACAGGGGAAAGGGGACTGAAGCTTTCTTT. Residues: CASSLGDRGKGTEAFF.

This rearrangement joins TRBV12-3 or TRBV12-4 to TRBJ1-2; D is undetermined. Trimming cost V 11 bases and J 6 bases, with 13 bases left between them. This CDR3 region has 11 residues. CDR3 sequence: CACHWHDGYTF. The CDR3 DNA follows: TGTGCCTGCCACTGGCATGATGGCTACACCTTC.

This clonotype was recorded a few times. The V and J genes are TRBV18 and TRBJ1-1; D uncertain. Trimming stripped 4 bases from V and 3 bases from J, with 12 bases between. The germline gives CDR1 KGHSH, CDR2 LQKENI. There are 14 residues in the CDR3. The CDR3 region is CASSLEGWDTEAFF. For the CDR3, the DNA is TGTGCCAGCTCACTGGAGGGTTGGGACACTGAAGCTTTCTTT. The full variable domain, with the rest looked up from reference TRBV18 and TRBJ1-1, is NAGVMQNPRHLVRRRGQEARLRCSPMKGHSHVYWYRQLPEEGLKFMVYLQKENIIDESGMPKERFSAEFPKEGPSILRIQQVVRGDSAAYFCASSLEGWDTEAFFGQGTRLTVV.

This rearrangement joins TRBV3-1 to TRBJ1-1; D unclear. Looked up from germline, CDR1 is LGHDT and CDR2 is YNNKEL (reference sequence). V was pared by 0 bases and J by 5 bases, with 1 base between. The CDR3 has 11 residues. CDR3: CASSQETEAFF. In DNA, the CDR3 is TGTGCCAGCAGCCAAGAGACTGAAGCTTTCTTT.

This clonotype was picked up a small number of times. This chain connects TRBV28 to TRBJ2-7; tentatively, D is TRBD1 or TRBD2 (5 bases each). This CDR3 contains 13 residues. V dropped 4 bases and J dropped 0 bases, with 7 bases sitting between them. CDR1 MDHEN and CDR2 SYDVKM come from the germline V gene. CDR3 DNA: TGTGCCAGCAGTTGGGGGAGCTCCTACGAGCAGTACGTC. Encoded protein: CASSWGSSYEQYV.

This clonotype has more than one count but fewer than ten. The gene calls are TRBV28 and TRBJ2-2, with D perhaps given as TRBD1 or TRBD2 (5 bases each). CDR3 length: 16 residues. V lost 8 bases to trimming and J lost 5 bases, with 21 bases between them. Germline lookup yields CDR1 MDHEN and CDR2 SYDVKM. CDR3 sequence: CASFLGGGLETGELFF. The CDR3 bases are TGTGCCAGCTTCCTAGGTGGGGGTTTGGAAACCGGGGAGCTGTTTTTT.